The rows below give T cell receptor beta chains drawn from one sample of a study of cytomegalovirus exposure and HLA in healthy donors. TCRdb keeps only in-frame clones here, not all; method: immunoSEQ multiplex PCR. The sample lists 100,000 or so clones, about 81% seen once, with 1.4% to 1.5% in the top ten. The sample comprised PBMCs. These receptors came from a man aged 40-49 years in good health and CMV-seronegative. The CDR3 runs from the conserved cysteine through the conserved F or W. Fields, in order: J gene, V gene, clone size, CDR3 protein. Rows may omit the clone size; those that give it use once, few, many or a size class.

J: TRBJ2-7
V: TRBV5-4
size: -
CDR3: CASSSGIYEQYF

J: TRBJ1-5
V: TRBV2
size: -
CDR3: CATQSGGGNQPQHF

J: TRBJ2-3
V: TRBV5-4
size: -
CDR3: CASSLKTGGPGDTQYF

J: TRBJ2-3
V: TRBV27
size: -
CDR3: CASSFAGADTQYF

J: TRBJ2-7
V: TRBV30
size: -
CDR3: CAWSPPGSYEQYF

J: TRBJ2-7
V: TRBV29-1
size: -
CDR3: CSVVPNLAGGWGEQYF

J: TRBJ1-1
V: TRBV6-5
size: few
CDR3: CASRRDSEAFF

J: TRBJ2-5
V: TRBV20-1
size: few
CDR3: CSAEYGETQYF

J: TRBJ1-5
V: TRBV6-1
size: -
CDR3: CASSEDGRGLNQPQHF

J: TRBJ1-1
V: TRBV30
size: -
CDR3: CAFGEGEGDTEAFF

J: TRBJ1-2
V: TRBV18
size: -
CDR3: CASSLESISNYGYTF

J: TRBJ2-2
V: TRBV5-4
size: -
CDR3: CASSLGAGATGELFF

J: TRBJ2-2
V: TRBV2
size: -
CDR3: CASRGTGLHGELFF

J: TRBJ2-7
V: TRBV28
size: -
CDR3: CASSSRGATRVAYEQYF

J: TRBJ1-2
V: TRBV9
size: -
CDR3: CASSVAHGTANLYGYTF

J: TRBJ2-2
V: TRBV7-2
size: -
CDR3: CASSTGHTNTGELFF

J: -
V: TRBV5-4
size: -
CDR3: CASSPTGARPNEQYF

J: TRBJ2-2
V: TRBV7-8
size: -
CDR3: CASSSRTSGGNTGELFF

J: TRBJ2-7
V: TRBV19
size: -
CDR3: CASSTLTGTYEQYF